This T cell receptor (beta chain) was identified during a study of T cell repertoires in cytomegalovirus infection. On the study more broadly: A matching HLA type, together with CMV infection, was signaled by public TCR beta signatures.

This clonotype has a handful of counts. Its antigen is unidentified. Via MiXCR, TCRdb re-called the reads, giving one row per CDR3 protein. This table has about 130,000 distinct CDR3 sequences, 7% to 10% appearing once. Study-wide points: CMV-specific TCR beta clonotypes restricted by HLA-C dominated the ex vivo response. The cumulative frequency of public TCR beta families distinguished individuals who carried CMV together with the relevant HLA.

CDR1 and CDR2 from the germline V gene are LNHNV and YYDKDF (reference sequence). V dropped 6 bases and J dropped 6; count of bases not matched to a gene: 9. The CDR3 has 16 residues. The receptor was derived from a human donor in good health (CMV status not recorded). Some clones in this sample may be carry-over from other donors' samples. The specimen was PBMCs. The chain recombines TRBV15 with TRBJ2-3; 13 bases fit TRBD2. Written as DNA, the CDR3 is TGTGCCACCAGTCCGACTAGCGGGGGGCCTTCGGATACGCAGTATTTT. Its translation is CATSPTSGGPSDTQYF. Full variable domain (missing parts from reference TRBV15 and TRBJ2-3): DAMVIQNPRYQVTQFGKPVTLSCSQTLNHNVMYWYQQKSSQAPKLLFHYYDKDFNNEADTPDNFQSRRPNTSFCFLDIRSPGLGDTAMYLCATSPTSGGPSDTQYFGPGTRLTVL.